This TCR beta chain was captured in a study of T cell responses to AZD1222 COVID-19 vaccine. Study-level results: Recipients of AZD1222 seropositive at baseline numbered only 5 or 6. Close to half of spike-specific TCRs reportedly recognize unmutated variant regions. Spike-specific TCR repertoires showed rising breadth and depth after two AZD1222 doses.

The method was immunoSEQ multiplex PCR; TCRdb's version includes in-frame clones alone and lacks a portion of them. The sample carries 130,000 to 150,000 clones, roughly 90% recorded once. On this clone: The antigen is undetermined.

This clonotype was obtained from an adult in good health. The material sequenced was peripheral blood, taken on day 0 of AZD1222 vaccination.

DNA for the CDR3: TGTGCCAGCAGTTACCCAGCAGATGAGCAGTTCTTC. Translation: CASSYPADEQFF. This chain joins TRBV6-2 or TRBV6-3 and TRBJ2-1; D is undetermined. This CDR3 is built from 12 residues. V gave up 2 bases and J gave up 8 bases, with 7 bases separating them. Germline CDR1 MNHEY, CDR2 SVGEGT.